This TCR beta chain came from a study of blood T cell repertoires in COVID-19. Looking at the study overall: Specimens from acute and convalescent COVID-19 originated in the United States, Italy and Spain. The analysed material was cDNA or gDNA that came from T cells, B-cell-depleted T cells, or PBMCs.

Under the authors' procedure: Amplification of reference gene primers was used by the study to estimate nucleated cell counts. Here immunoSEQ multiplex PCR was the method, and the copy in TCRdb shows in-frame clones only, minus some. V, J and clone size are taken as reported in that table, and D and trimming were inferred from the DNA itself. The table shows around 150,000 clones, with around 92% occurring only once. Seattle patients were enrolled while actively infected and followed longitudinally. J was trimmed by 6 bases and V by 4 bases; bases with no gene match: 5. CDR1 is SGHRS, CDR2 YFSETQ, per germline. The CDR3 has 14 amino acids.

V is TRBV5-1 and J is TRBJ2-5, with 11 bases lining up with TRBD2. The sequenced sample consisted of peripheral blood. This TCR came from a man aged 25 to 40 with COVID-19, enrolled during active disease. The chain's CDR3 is CASSLTSGIQTQYF. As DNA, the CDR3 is TGCGCCAGCAGCCTGACTAGCGGGATACAGACCCAGTACTTC.